This T cell receptor beta chain stems from a study of cytomegalovirus exposure and HLA in healthy donors. Comments on this clone: Its antigen is not identified.

Study-wide results and limits: Earlier analysis found most TCR beta V segments productive about 90% or about 30% of the time. The study put under 200 TCR beta chains on its list as cytomegalovirus-associated.

This CDR3 has 14 residues. The ends were cut back, 3 bases at V and 0 bases at J, with 6 bases in the middle. The germline gives CDR1 MNHNS, CDR2 SASEGT. It was with 60 Vbeta and 13 Jbeta primers that the PCR ran. Only in-frame clones appear in the TCRdb table, and some are missing; sequencing was by immunoSEQ multiplex PCR. The profile shows roughly 130,000 clones, less than 85% of them singletons. The sequenced sample consisted of PBMCs. This clonotype was sampled from a man aged 40-50 years in good health and CMV-seronegative. The rearrangement joins TRBV6-1 to TRBJ1-5; no clear D. This CDR3 is CASSEEFSNQPQHF. In DNA form, the CDR3 reads TGTGCCAGCAGTGAGGAGTTTAGCAATCAGCCCCAGCATTTT.